These T cell receptor beta chains were read from a single sample in a study of read filtering for tumor transcriptome and immune sequencing. TCRdb fed the reads into MiXCR, producing one record per CDR3 protein. The sample records about 90,000 distinct CDR3 sequences, over 9% being singletons. Material: a population of CD138-negative cells sorted from bone marrow. The receptors come from a donor aged 40 or over with multiple myeloma. CDR3s include the opening cysteine and the closing phenylalanine or tryptophan. Fields, in order: V gene, J gene, clone size, CDR3 protein. Only part of the rows carry a size: once, few, many, or a class if the clone is expanded.

v_gene: TRBV30
j_gene: TRBJ2-1
abundance: many
CDR3aa: CAWNQRDHIEQFF

v_gene: TRBV6-6
j_gene: TRBJ1-3
abundance: -
CDR3aa: CASSYSGNTIYF

v_gene: TRBV30
j_gene: TRBJ1-1
abundance: many
CDR3aa: CAWSPGQGRTEAFF

v_gene: TRBV28
j_gene: TRBJ2-1
abundance: many
CDR3aa: CASNHPGGEDEQFF

v_gene: TRBV7-9
j_gene: TRBJ2-7
abundance: many
CDR3aa: CASSTGLFSYEQYF

v_gene: TRBV10-2
j_gene: TRBJ2-1
abundance: many
CDR3aa: CASSRTLSSYNEQFF

v_gene: TRBV30
j_gene: TRBJ2-7
abundance: many
CDR3aa: CAWATGAPYEQYF

v_gene: TRBV20-1
j_gene: TRBJ1-1
abundance: many
CDR3aa: CSASTNTEAFF

v_gene: TRBV5-1
j_gene: TRBJ2-1
abundance: many
CDR3aa: CASSPGGGQRGEQFF

v_gene: TRBV6-5
j_gene: TRBJ2-1
abundance: many
CDR3aa: CASSYSFTGNEQFF

v_gene: TRBV5-1
j_gene: TRBJ2-2
abundance: many
CDR3aa: CASRAGRGTGELFF

v_gene: TRBV5-1
j_gene: TRBJ2-5
abundance: many
CDR3aa: CASSPLAGGPVGETQYF

v_gene: TRBV27
j_gene: TRBJ2-1
abundance: many
CDR3aa: CASSLYGGYIYNEQFF